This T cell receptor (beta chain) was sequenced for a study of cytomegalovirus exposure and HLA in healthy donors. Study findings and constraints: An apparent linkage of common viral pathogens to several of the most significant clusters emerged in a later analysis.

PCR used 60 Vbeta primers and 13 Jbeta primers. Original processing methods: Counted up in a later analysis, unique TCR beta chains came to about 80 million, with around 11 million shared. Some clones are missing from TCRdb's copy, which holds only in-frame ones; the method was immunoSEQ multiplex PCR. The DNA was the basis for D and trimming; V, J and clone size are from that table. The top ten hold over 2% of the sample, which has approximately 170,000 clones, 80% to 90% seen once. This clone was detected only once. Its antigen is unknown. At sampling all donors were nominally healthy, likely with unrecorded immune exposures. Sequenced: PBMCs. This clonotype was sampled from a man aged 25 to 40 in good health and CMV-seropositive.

CDR3 bases: TGTGCCAGCAGTTGGACAGAGTCTAGCACAGATACGCAGTATTTT. This translates into CASSWTESSTDTQYF. This chain uses TRBV6-5 with TRBJ2-3; tentatively, D is TRBD1 (6 bases). This CDR3 region has 15 residues. V lost 4 bases and J 0 bases, leaving 11 bases between the germline ends. Germline CDR1 reads MNHEY; CDR2 reads SVGAGI.